This TCR beta chain was identified in a study of human thymus T cells. CDR1 is MGHRA and CDR2 is YSYEKL in the germline V gene. The germline V and J ends were trimmed by 4 bases and 0 bases, with 17 bases remaining between them. This CDR3 has 17 residues. In regard to this clone: What it binds is unknown.

Clones were sequenced by immunoSEQ multiplex PCR, and TCRdb holds only the in-frame ones, with some missing. In the table there are 57,000 or so clones, about 94% of which are singletons. Study-wide results and caveats: In thymic and blood repertoires alike, V and J usage looked biased.

What was sequenced was blood. This clonotype was sampled from a boy younger than two with a congenital heart defect but otherwise immunologically healthy. This rearrangement joins TRBV4-1 to TRBJ2-3, with TRBD1 as a possible D gene (6 bases). This chain's CDR3 is CASSLFLGASSTDTQYF. The CDR3 DNA sequence: TGCGCCAGCAGCCTCTTCCTGGGGGCCTCTAGCACAGATACGCAGTATTTT.